The sequence of this TCR beta chain was determined in a study of blood T cell repertoires in COVID-19. In the study overall: PBMCs, B-cell-depleted T cells, or T cells were the source of the cDNA or gDNA that made up the material.

Using immunoSEQ multiplex PCR, the repertoire was profiled, and TCRdb retains in-frame clones only, with some absent. Of approximately 390,000 clones in the sample, approximately 85% are singletons; the top ten hold 2% to 2.5%. V lost 3 bases and J lost 6, with 15 bases in between. The CDR3 sequence is 14 residues long. CDR1 is GTSNPN, CDR2 SVGIG, per germline (reference sequence). The TCR comes from a woman in her thirties or forties with acute COVID-19. Sequences were obtained from PBMCs or T cells enriched from blood (not recorded which). The V and J genes are TRBV30 and TRBJ2-1, with D possibly matching TRBD2 (7 bases). The chain's CDR3 is CAWRRGGLFNEQFF. CDR3 coding DNA: TGTGCCTGGAGGAGGGGGGGCCTATTCAATGAGCAGTTCTTC.